This T cell receptor (beta chain) came from a study of regulatory T cells in long-lasting Graves disease. Study conclusions and caveats: The number of shared public clonotypes was higher in persistent patients (about 2,700) than new patients (roughly 970).

Sample time point: persistent/refractory GD, antithyroid drugs over 5 years with positive TRAb. With RNA extracted from PBMCs as input, the TCR library was made. Arm-PCR of CDR3 regions and iRepertoire HTBI primers were used to build TCR beta libraries. One entry per CDR3 protein results from TCRdb running MiXCR on the multiplex PCR reads. The top ten clones hold 13% to 15% of a sample with 350,000 to 500,000 distinct CDR3 sequences, about 21% of them seen once. This clonotype was detected ten times or more. Its cognate antigen is unknown. The sequence was obtained from a female donor with Graves disease. The sample in question was peripheral blood mononuclear cells (PBMCs), obtained when the disease was refractory, from a patient treated with antithyroid drugs.

The CDR3 sequence: CASSGALGAEAFF. The CDR3, as DNA: TGCGCCAGCAGCGGAGCTTTAGGGGCTGAAGCTTTCTTT. This rearrangement joins TRBV5-1 to TRBJ1-1; possible D gene TRBD1, 5 bases. Between the trimmed V and J ends, which lost 4 bases and 6 bases, there was a span of 13 bases. In germline, CDR1 is SGHRS, CDR2 YFSETQ. The CDR3 is 13 amino acids. Supplemented by reference TRBV5-1 and TRBJ1-1, the full variable domain reads KAGVTQTPRYLIKTRGQQVTLSCSPISGHRSVSWYQQTPGQGLQFLFEYFSETQRNKGNFPGRFSGRQFSNSRSEMNVSTLELGDSALYLCASSGALGAEAFFGQGTRLTVV.